Presented here are 28 T cell receptor beta chains from one specimen sequenced in a study of blood T cells in healthy people across ages. Primers used in a second PCR of roughly 6 to 11 cycles were a sample-barcoded 5' primer and a J-beta primer mix. TCRdb itself ran the 5' RACE reads through MiXCR, one entry per CDR3 protein. This table holds approximately 2,000,000 distinct CDR3 sequences, roughly two fifths found once. The material sequenced was blood. These receptors were obtained from a human donor in good health.

The rearrangement uses TRBV7-9 and TRBJ1-2; D gene unclear. This CDR3 has 13 residues. Germline loops: CDR1 SEHNR, CDR2 FQNEAQ (reference sequence). Trimming removed 5 bases at V and 8 bases at J, with 15 bases between. The CDR3 here is CASSPDHPAGYTF. The CDR3 nucleotides are TGTGCCAGCAGCCCGGACCACCCGGCAGGCTACACCTTC.

This clonotype was seen only a few times. V gene TRBV6-5 combines with J gene TRBJ2-6; no clear D. Looked up from germline, CDR1 is MNHEY and CDR2 is SVGAGI. The CDR3 extends over 13 amino acids. V dropped 8 bases and J dropped 4 bases, with 9 bases sitting between them. The CDR3 sequence is CASASPGANVLTF. CDR3 sequence (DNA): TGTGCCAGCGCCTCCCCCGGGGCCAACGTCCTGACTTTC.

This clonotype has only a few counts. The V call is TRBV28, the J call TRBJ1-1; D is unresolved. Germline lookup yields CDR1 MDHEN and CDR2 SYDVKM. Between the trimmed V and J ends, which lost 6 bases and 0 bases, there was a span of 17 bases. The CDR3 spans 16 residues. CDR3 in amino acids: CASSPYPGTMNTEAFF. DNA of the CDR3: TGTGCCAGCAGCCCTTATCCAGGAACCATGAACACTGAAGCTTTCTTT.

The V and J genes are TRBV20-1 and TRBJ2-3, with 7 bases fitting TRBD2. J was trimmed by 7 bases and V by 5 bases; bases with no gene match: 18. The CDR3 runs to 16 residues. Germline CDR1 is DFQATT and CDR2 is SNEGSKA (reference sequence). The CDR3 reads CSADPGGTTYRNTQYF. DNA of the CDR3: TGCAGTGCTGATCCGGGGGGAACTACGTACCGGAATACGCAGTATTTT.

This clonotype was counted many times. The V and J genes are TRBV5-1 and TRBJ2-1; TRBD2 agrees at 16 bases. The CDR3 runs to 15 residues. The V gene end was trimmed by 4 bases and the J gene end by 8 bases; junction bases not matched to a gene: 3. Germline V gene lookup returns CDR1 SGHRS and CDR2 YFSETQ. The CDR3 reads CASSPGTSGGDEQFF. CDR3 bases: TGCGCCAGCAGCCCCGGGACTAGCGGGGGGGATGAGCAGTTCTTC.

The sample holds a few counts of this clonotype. The V call is TRBV9, the J call TRBJ2-5; D gene ambiguous. The CDR3 is made up of 12 amino acids. Germline V gene data show CDR1 as SGDLS and CDR2 as YYNGEE. The V and J ends lost 3 bases and 4 bases respectively, with 7 bases between them. The CDR3 sequence: CASSADPETQYF. CDR3 nucleotides: TGTGCCAGCAGCGCAGACCCAGAGACCCAGTACTTC. The full variable domain, in which reference TRBV9 and TRBJ2-5 provide the parts outside the CDR3, is DSGVTQTPKHLITATGQRVTLRCSPRSGDLSVYWYQQSLDQGLQFLIQYYNGEERAKGNILERFSAQQFPDLHSELNLSSLELGDSALYFCASSADPETQYFGPGTRLLVL.

CDR3 coding DNA: TGTGCCAGCAGCTCTCGTCAATCCGGCCTCGCCTACAATGAGCAGTACTTC. This encodes CASSSRQSGLAYNEQYF. The V call is TRBV7-2, the J call TRBJ2-4; unclear D gene. CDR1 is SGHTA, CDR2 FQGNSA, per germline. CDR3 length: 17 amino acids. V lost 4 bases, J lost 13 bases, and 29 bases lay in between.

This clonotype was counted a few times. The chain couples TRBV12-3 or TRBV12-4 to TRBJ1-2; D gene unclear. With 3 bases removed from V and 3 bases from J, the gap between germline ends came to 8 bases. The CDR3 is 13 amino acids. The DNA of the CDR3 is TGTGCCAGCAGTTTCGTCGAGGACTATGGCTACACCTTC. Translation: CASSFVEDYGYTF.

This chain connects TRBV28 to TRBJ2-7; D perhaps matches TRBD2 (6 bases). The CDR3 contains 12 residues. In germline, CDR1 is MDHEN, CDR2 SYDVKM. Trimming stripped 7 bases from V and 5 bases from J, with 12 bases between. The CDR3 loop reads CASMGGSNEQYF. CDR3 nucleotide sequence: TGTGCCAGCATGGGGGGTAGCAACGAGCAGTACTTC. Full variable domain (missing parts from reference TRBV28 and TRBJ2-7): DVKVTQSSRYLVKRTGEKVFLECVQDMDHENMFWYRQDPGLGLRLIYFSYDVKMKEKGDIPEGYSVSREKKERFSLILESASTNQTSMYLCASMGGSNEQYFGPGTRLTVT.

This clonotype has only a few counts. The chain recombines TRBV7-2 with TRBJ2-1; D is unclear. CDR1 is SGHTA and CDR2 is FQGNSA in the germline V gene. The CDR3 length is 14 residues. Between the trimmed V and J ends, which lost 2 bases and 5 bases, there was a span of 10 bases. DNA for the CDR3: TGTGCCAGCAGCTTACCGGTGCTCAACAATGAGCAGTTCTTC. This encodes CASSLPVLNNEQFF.

Ten or more counts support this clonotype. This sequence joins TRBV2 and TRBJ1-2; 7 bases line up with TRBD1. Germline V gene sequence: CDR1 SNHLY, CDR2 FYNNEI. Germline trimming cut 6 bases from V and 4 bases from J; bases unmatched to any gene: 5. This CDR3 comprises 13 residues. This CDR3 is CASSRDSFYGYTF. Written as DNA, the CDR3 is TGTGCCAGCAGCCGGGACAGCTTCTATGGCTACACCTTC.

J is TRBJ2-1 and V is TRBV20-1; D tentatively reads TRBD1 or TRBD2 (5 bases each). The V gene lost 8 bases and the J gene lost 7 bases, with 15 bases spanning the gap. This CDR3 has 12 residues. CDR1 is DFQATT, CDR2 SNEGSKA, per germline (reference sequence). The CDR3 coding sequence is TGCAGTAAATCCGGGACCCTAAATGAGCAGTTCTTC. Its protein product is CSKSGTLNEQFF.

A single count supports this clonotype. The chain combines TRBV20-1 with TRBJ2-5; D unclear. Judging by the DNA end, TRBJ2-7 fits better; the J call may be wrong. Germline CDR1 DFQATT, CDR2 SNEGSKA (reference sequence). The CDR3 is 14 residues long. CDR3 DNA: TGCAGTGCTAGTGTCGAATGGGGTTTATACGAGCAGTACTTC. This gives the protein CSASVEWGLYEQYF.

The chain links TRBV2 to TRBJ2-7, with D uncertain. Per germline, CDR1 SNHLY and CDR2 FYNNEI. V was pared by 1 base and J by 6 bases, with 7 bases between. This CDR3 has 12 residues. This CDR3 is CASSEGVREQYF. The CDR3, as DNA: TGTGCCAGCAGTGAAGGGGTCCGCGAGCAGTACTTC.

The chain joins TRBV6-6 to TRBJ1-5; tentatively, D is TRBD1 (5 bases). The length of the CDR3 is 14 residues. Germline V CDR1 and CDR2: MNHNY, SVGAGI (reference sequence). V was shortened by 10 bases and J by 1 base, with 14 bases between the two germline ends. In DNA form, the CDR3 reads TGTGCCAACAGGCCCCCTTGGAGCAATCAGCCCCAGCATTTT. Translated, it gives CANRPPWSNQPQHF.

The V call is TRBV6-5, the J call TRBJ1-2, with D maybe TRBD1 (5 bases). Trimming left V 1 base short and J 4 bases short, with 13 bases between. In germline, CDR1 is MNHEY, CDR2 SVGAGI. This CDR3 is built from 15 residues. The CDR3 spells CASSYYLGDPYGYTF. The CDR3 DNA is TGTGCCAGCAGTTACTACCTCGGGGACCCCTATGGCTACACCTTC.

This clonotype was counted only a few times. Germline is not matched at one junction end, which may reflect a read error. The rearrangement links TRBV10-3 to TRBJ2-5; no definite D call. CDR1 is ENHRY and CDR2 is SYGVKD in the germline V gene. The CDR3 is made up of 17 amino acids. The CDR3 reads CAISESPAAPYQGTQYF. CDR3 nucleotides: TGTGCCATCAGTGAGTCGCCGGCAGCGCCGTACCAAGGGACCCAGTACTTC.

V is TRBV5-3 and J is TRBJ2-5; no reliable D call. The J call is doubtful: the DNA matches TRBJ2-7 better. TRBV5-3 has ORF status, its function being uncertain. The CDR3 runs 12 residues. This CDR3 reads CARSSPTYEQYF. The CDR3 DNA follows: TGTGCCAGAAGCTCGCCGACATACGAGCAGTACTTC.

The chain combines TRBV6-1 with TRBJ2-4; 7 nucleotides match TRBD2. Matching the DNA end better, TRBJ2-7 makes the J call doubtful. The CDR3 extends over 16 amino acids. The germline CDR1 and CDR2 sequences are MNHNS and SASEGT. The CDR3 DNA reads TGTGCCAGCAGTGACGACTTGCCCAGCGGGGTATACGAGCAGTACTTC. Translating gives CASSDDLPSGVYEQYF.

The genes are TRBV10-3 and TRBJ2-7, with no clear D. The CDR3 covers 15 residues. Germline V gene sequence: CDR1 ENHRY, CDR2 SYGVKD. Trimming pared 4 bases from V and 0 bases from J, leaving 13 bases between. CDR3: CAISAGVASSYEQYF. The CDR3 DNA is TGTGCCATCAGTGCGGGTGTGGCTAGCTCCTACGAGCAGTACTTC.

This clonotype was seen only a few times. The V call is TRBV29-1, the J call TRBJ1-2; 8 positions match TRBD1. The CDR3 has 14 amino acids. V was pared by 6 bases and J by 6 bases, with 12 bases of the junction left unmatched. Germline-derived CDR1 and CDR2 are SQVTM and ANQGSEA. The CDR3 loop is CSVPFGQGGHGYTF. The CDR3 DNA sequence: TGCAGCGTACCTTTCGGACAGGGCGGACATGGCTACACCTTC.

This chain joins TRBV4-3 and TRBJ2-7; tentatively, D is TRBD2 (7 bases). Trimming cost V 3 bases and J 2 bases, with 20 bases left between them. Germline loops: CDR1 LGHNA, CDR2 YSLEER. This CDR3 spans 17 amino acids. CDR3 in DNA: TGCGCCAGCAGCCAGGGCCATAGGGGGGGGGGAACCTACGAGCAGTACTTC. Translation: CASSQGHRGGGTYEQYF.

The table lists this clonotype with a few counts. The chain has TRBV6-1 and TRBJ2-5; D perhaps matches TRBD1 (6 bases). The CDR3 is 17 amino acids. Germline CDR1 and CDR2: MNHNS and SASEGT. V shed 8 bases and J shed 2 bases, with 24 bases lying between them. The DNA of the CDR3 is TGTGCCAGCTCCTTGGTTTTCGGTGCGAGGGGGCAAGAGACCCAGTACTTC. Its translation: CASSLVFGARGQETQYF.

V is TRBV27 and J is TRBJ2-7; D is ambiguous. The germline gives CDR1 MNHEY, CDR2 SMNVEV (reference sequence). This CDR3 is 14 amino acids long. V was trimmed by 0 bases and J by 6 bases, leaving 12 bases between them. The CDR3 region is CASSLSAAWAEQYF. The CDR3 nucleotides read TGTGCCAGCAGTTTATCGGCTGCTTGGGCCGAGCAGTACTTC.

The chain is built from TRBV2 and TRBJ2-4, with D uncertain. V lost 3 bases and J 13 bases, leaving 16 bases between the germline ends. CDR1 and CDR2 from the germline V gene are SNHLY and FYNNEI. This CDR3 is built from 13 residues. The CDR3 loop reads CASSEGFGSQQYF. CDR3 bases: TGTGCCAGCAGTGAGGGATTCGGGTCACAGCAGTACTTC.

This clonotype occurred a few times. The chain uses TRBV9 and TRBJ1-2; D uncertain. Per the germline V gene, CDR1 is SGDLS and CDR2 is YYNGEE. The length of the CDR3 is 15 residues. V lost 0 bases, J lost 4 bases, and 13 bases lay in between. The CDR3, as DNA: TGTGCCAGCAGCGTAGGCGGGATGGACCCCTATGGCTACACCTTC. Its translation is CASSVGGMDPYGYTF.

This chain joins TRBV20-1 and TRBJ1-1; D uncertain. The CDR3 is made up of 11 amino acids. The germline gives CDR1 DFQATT, CDR2 SNEGSKA (reference sequence). The V end lost 1 base, the J end lost 6 bases, and 6 bases lay between the germline ends. This CDR3 reads CSARVGAEAFF. The CDR3 DNA is TGCAGTGCTAGAGTGGGTGCTGAAGCTTTCTTT.

The rearrangement links TRBV7-2 to TRBJ2-7, with D possibly TRBD1 on 6 matching bases. Germline assignment: CDR1 SGHTA and CDR2 FQGNSA. CDR3 length equals 14 residues. The V end was cut by 0 bases, the J end by 3 bases, with 9 bases between. This CDR3 reads CASSLAGTIYEQYF. The CDR3 nucleotides read TGTGCCAGCAGCTTAGCGGGGACAATCTACGAGCAGTACTTC.